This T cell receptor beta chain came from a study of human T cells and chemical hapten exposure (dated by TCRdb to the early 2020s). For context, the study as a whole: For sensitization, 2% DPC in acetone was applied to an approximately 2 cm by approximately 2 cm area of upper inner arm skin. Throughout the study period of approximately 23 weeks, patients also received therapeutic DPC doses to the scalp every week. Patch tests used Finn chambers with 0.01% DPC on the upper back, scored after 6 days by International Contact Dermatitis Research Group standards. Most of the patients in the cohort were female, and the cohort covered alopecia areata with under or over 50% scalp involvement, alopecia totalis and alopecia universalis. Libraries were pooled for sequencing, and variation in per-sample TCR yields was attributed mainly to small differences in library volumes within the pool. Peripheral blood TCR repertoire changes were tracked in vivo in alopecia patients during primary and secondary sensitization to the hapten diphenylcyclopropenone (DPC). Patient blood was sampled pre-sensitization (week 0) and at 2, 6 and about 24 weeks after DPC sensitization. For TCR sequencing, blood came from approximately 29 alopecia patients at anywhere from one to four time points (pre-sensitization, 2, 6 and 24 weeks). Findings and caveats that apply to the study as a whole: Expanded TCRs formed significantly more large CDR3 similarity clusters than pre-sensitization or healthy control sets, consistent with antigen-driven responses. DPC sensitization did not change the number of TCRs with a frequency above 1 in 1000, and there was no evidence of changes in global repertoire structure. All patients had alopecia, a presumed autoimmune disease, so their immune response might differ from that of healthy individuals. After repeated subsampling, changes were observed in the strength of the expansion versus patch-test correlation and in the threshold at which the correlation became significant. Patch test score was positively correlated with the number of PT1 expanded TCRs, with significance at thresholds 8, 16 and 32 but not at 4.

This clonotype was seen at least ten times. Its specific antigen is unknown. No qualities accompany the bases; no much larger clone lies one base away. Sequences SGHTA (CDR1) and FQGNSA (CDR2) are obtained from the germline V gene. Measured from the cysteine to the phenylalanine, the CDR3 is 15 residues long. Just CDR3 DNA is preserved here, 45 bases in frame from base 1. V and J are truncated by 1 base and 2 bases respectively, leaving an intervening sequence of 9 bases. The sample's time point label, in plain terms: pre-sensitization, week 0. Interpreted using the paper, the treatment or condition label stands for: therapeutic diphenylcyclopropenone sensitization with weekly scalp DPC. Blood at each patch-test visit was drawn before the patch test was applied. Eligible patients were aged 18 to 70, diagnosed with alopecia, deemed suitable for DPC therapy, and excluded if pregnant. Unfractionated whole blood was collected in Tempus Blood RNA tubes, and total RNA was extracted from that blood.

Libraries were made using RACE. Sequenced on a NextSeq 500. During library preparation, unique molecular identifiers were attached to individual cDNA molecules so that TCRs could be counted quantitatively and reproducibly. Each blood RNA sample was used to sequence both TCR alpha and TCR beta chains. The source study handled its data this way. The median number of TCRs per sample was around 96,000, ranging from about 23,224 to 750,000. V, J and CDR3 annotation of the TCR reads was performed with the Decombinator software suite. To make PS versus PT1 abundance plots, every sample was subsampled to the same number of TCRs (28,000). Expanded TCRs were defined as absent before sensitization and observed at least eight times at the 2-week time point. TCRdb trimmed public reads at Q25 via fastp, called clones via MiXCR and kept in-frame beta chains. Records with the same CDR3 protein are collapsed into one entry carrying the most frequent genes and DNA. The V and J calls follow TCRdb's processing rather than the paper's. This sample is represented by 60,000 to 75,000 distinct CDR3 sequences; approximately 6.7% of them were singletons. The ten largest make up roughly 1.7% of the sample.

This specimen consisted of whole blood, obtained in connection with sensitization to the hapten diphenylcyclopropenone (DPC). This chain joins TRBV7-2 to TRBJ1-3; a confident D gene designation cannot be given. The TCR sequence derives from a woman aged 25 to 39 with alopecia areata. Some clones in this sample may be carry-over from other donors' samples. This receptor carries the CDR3 CASSLVREAGNTIYF. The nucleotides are TGTGCCAGCAGCTTAGTAAGGGAGGCTGGAAACACCATATATTTT.